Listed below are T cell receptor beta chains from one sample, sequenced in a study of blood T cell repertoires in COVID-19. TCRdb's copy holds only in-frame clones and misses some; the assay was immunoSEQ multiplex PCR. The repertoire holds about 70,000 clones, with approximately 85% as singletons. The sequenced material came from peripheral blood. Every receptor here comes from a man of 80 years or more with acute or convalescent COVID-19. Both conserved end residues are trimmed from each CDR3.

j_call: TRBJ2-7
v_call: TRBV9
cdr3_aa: ASSPRLGYEQY

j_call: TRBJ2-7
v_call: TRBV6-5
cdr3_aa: ASSYAGVSYEQY

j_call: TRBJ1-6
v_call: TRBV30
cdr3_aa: AWAVRVGSPLH

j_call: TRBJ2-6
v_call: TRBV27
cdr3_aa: ASSHYKGPGANVLT

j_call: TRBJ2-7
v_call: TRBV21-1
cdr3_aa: ASTFGLATQPDLSYEQY

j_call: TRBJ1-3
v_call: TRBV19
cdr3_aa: ASSITGSSGNTIY

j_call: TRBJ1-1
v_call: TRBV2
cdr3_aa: ASSDRDRGNTEAF

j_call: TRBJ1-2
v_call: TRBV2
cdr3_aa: ASTPGGGYGYT

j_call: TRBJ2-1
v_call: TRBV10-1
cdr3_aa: ASSESTSRSSYNEQF

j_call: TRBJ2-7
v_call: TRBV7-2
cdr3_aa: ASSLGGSLHEQY

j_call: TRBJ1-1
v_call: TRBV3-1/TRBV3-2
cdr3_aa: ASSQGQTAF

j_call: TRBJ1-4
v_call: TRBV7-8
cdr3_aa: ASSFGPRATNEKLF

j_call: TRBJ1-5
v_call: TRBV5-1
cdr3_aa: VSSLNGGSNQPQH

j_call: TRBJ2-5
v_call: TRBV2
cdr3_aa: ASKGREGQETQY

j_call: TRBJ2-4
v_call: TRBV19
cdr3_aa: ASSSSGSGRAKNIQY

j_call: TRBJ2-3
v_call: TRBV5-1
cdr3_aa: ASSPGRGRATDTQY

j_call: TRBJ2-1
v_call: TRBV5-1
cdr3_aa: ASSAGLAGNEQF

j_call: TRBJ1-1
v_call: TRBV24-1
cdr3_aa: ATSDSGGRGEAF

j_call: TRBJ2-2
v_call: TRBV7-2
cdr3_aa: ASSPTLSGAAGTGELF

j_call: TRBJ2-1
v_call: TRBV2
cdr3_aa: ASRLRSGRHNEQF

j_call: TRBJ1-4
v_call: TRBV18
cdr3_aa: ASSPDRNEKLF

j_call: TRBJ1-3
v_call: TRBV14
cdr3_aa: ASSRMTGRSGNTIY

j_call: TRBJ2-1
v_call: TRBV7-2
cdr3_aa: ASSAEYNEQF

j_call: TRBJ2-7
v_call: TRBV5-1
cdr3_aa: ASSLMGHPDEQY

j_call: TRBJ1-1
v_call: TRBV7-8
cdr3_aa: ASSLERGWTEAF

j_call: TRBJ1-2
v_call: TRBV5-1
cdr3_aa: ASSTGQLNYGYT

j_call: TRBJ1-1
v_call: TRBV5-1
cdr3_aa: ASSLVFLRQGKSTEAF

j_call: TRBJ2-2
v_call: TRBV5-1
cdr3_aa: ASSFVSGLFTGELF

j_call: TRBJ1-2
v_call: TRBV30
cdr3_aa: AWNLMQRLGDGYT

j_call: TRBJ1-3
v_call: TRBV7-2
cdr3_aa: ASSYGTQISGNTIY

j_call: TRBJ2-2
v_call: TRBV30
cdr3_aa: AWSVQSTGELF

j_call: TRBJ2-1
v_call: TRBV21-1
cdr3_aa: ASSLPTSGNPDEQF

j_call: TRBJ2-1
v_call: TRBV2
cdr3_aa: ASSAIVATLHEQF

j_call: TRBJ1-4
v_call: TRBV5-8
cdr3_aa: ASSLGRGREKLF

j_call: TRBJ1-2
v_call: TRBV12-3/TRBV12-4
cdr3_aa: ASTPRGRSGYT

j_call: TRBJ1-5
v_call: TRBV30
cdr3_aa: AWSRGGASQPQH

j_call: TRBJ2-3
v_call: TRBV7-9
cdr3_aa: ASSLSARDTQY

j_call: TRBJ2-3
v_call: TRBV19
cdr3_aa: ASSLGRQVSSTDTQY

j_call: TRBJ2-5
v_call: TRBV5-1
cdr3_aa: ASSLGLAGQQETQY

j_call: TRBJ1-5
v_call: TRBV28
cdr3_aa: ASAQYSNQPQH

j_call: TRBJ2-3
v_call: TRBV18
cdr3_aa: ASSRDREDTQY

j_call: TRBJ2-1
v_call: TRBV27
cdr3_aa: ASSFGSRGYEQF